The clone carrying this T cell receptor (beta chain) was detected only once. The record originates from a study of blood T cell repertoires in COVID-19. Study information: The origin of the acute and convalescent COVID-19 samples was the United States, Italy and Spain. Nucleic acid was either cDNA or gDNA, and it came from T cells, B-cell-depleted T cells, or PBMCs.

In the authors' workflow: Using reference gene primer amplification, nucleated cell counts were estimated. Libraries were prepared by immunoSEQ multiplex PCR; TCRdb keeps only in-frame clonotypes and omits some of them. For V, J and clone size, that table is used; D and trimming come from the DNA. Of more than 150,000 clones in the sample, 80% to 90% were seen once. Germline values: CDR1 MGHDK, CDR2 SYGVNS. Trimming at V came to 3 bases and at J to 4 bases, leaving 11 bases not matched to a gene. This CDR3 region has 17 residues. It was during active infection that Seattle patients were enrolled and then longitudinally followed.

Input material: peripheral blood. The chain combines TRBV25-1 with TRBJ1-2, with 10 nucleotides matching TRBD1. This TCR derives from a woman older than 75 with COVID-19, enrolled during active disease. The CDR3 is CASSDWDRGYGSYGYTF. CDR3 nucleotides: TGTGCCAGCAGTGATTGGGACAGGGGTTACGGCAGCTATGGCTACACCTTC.